This T cell receptor (beta chain) is from a study of T cell changes during pregnancy in multiple sclerosis. Profiled with immunoSEQ multiplex PCR; TCRdb holds only in-frame clones, not every one. This table holds fewer than 70,000 clones, about 88% found once. CDR3 length: 14 amino acids. In germline, CDR1 is SEHNR, CDR2 FQNEAQ (reference sequence). V was pared by 0 bases and J by 6 bases, with 3 bases of the junction left unmatched. This clonotype was obtained from a female donor with multiple sclerosis, enrolled in a pregnancy study. J is TRBJ2-7 and V is TRBV7-9; 9 nucleotides agree with TRBD1. Source: peripheral blood, taken in the first trimester of pregnancy. The CDR3: CASSLAGTGSEQYF. The CDR3 nucleotides read TGTGCCAGCAGCTTAGCCGGGACAGGGAGCGAGCAGTACTTC.